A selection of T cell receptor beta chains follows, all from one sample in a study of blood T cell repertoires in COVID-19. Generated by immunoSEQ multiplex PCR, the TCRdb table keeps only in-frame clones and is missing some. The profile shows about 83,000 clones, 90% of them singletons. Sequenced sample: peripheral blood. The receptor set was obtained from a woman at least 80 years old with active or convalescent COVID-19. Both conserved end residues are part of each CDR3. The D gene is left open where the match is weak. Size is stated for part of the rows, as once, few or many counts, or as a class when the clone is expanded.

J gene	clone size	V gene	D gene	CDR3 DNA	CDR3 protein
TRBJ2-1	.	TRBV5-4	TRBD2	TGTGCCAGCAGCACAGACACCGGGACTAGAAATGAGCGGTTCTTC	CASSTDTGTRNERFF
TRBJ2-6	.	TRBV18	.	TGTGCCAGCTCATCGGCGGGGCTCGGGGCCAACGTCCTGACTTTC	CASSSAGLGANVLTF
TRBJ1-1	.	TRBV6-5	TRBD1	TGTGCCAGCAGACGACTGGGACAGGCGAACACTGAAGCTTTCTTT	CASRRLGQANTEAFF
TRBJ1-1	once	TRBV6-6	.	TGTGCCAGCAGTCAAACTCCTTGGACAGATCTGAACACTGAAGCTTTCTTT	CASSQTPWTDLNTEAFF
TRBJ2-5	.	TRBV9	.	TGTGCCAGCAGCGTGGAGCAGGGGACCCAGTACTTC	CASSVEQGTQYF
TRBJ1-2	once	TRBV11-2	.	TGTGCCAGCACTCCGGACAGCTCCTATGGCTACACCTTC	CASTPDSSYGYTF
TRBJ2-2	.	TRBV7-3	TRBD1	TGTGCCAGCCGCCAGGGCAGGGGGCCCCCTGGCACCGGGGAGCTGTTTTTT	CASRQGRGPPGTGELFF
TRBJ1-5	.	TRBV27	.	TGTGCCAGCAGTCCCTATTTAACAGTTAGCAATCAGCCCCAGCATTTT	CASSPYLTVSNQPQHF
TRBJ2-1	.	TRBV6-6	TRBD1	TGTGCCAGCAGTACAGGGGTTTACAATGAGCAGTTCTTC	CASSTGVYNEQFF
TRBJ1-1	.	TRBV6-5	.	TGTGCCAGCAGTTACTCGGGCAGGGGAACTGAAGCTTTCTTT	CASSYSGRGTEAFF
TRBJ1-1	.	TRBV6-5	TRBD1	TGTGCCAGCGGGCTGAACCGGGACAGCAGTGTAGCTTTCTTT	CASGLNRDSSVAFF
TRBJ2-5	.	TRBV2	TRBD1	TGTGCCAGGCTCGCCACCGGGACAGGGGGGGAAGAGACCCAGTACTTC	CARLATGTGGEETQYF
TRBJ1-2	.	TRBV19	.	TGTGCCAGTAGTGCGCGAGACGAGGGCTATGGCTACACCTTC	CASSARDEGYGYTF
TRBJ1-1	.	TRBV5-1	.	TGCGCCAGCAGCTTGGGGGCAGTCATGAACACTGAAGCTTTCTTT	CASSLGAVMNTEAFF
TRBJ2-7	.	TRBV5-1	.	TGCGCCAGCAGCATGCGAGGTGGCCCAGAAGAGCAGTACTTC	CASSMRGGPEEQYF
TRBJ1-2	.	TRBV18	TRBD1	TGTGCCAGCTCACTAGTAACCAGGGGGGAAGGCTACACCTTC	CASSLVTRGEGYTF
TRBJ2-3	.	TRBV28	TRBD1	TGTGCCAGCAGTTTATTAGGGACAGGGACAGATACGCAGTATTTT	CASSLLGTGTDTQYF
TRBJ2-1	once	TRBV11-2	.	TGTGCCAGCAGCTTAGAACCGGACAGACTTAGGGGTGAGCAGTTCTTC	CASSLEPDRLRGEQFF
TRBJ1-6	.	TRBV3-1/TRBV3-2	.	TGTGCCAGCAGCCATTTAATCTCACCCCTCCACTTT	CASSHLISPLHF
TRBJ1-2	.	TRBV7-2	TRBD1	TGTGCCAGCAGCCCTCCGGGACAGGGTAACTATGGCTACACCTTC	CASSPPGQGNYGYTF
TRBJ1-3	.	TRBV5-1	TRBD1	TGCGCCAGCAGCTCCGGACAGGGGGCGTTTGGAAACACCATATATTTT	CASSSGQGAFGNTIYF
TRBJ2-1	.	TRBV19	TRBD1	TGTGCCAGTAGTATTGGGGACAGGGGGAATGAGCAGTTCTTC	CASSIGDRGNEQFF
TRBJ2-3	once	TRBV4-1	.	TGCGCCAGCTCTGGGGGGAGCGCAGATACGCAGTATTTT	CASSGGSADTQYF
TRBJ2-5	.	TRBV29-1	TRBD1	TGCAGCGTTGAGGGCAGGGGGAAGGAGACCCAGTACTTC	CSVEGRGKETQYF
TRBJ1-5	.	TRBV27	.	TGTGCCAGCAGTTTATACAGGGATATTAATCAGCCCCAGCATTTT	CASSLYRDINQPQHF
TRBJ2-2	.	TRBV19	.	TGTGCCAGTAGTATAGGGCAGGGAAGGAGCACCGGGGAGCTGTTTTTT	CASSIGQGRSTGELFF
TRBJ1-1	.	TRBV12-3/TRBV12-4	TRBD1	TGTGCCAGCAGAATGACAGGGGTGGCTGAAGCTTTCTTT	CASRMTGVAEAFF
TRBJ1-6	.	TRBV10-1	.	TGCGCCAGCAGTCCCGTACGGAGCTATAATTCACCCCTCCACTTT	CASSPVRSYNSPLHF
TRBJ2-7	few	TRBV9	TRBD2	TGTGCCAGCAGCGTAGGGCAGGGAGGGGAGCAGTACTTC	CASSVGQGGEQYF
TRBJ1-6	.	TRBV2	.	TGTGCCAGCAGTCCTTCGTATGTCTCCTATAATTCACCCCTCCACTTT	CASSPSYVSYNSPLHF
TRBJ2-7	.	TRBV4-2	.	TGTGCCAGCAGCCCCTCGGTGGGAACGGGATACTACGAGCAGTACTTC	CASSPSVGTGYYEQYF
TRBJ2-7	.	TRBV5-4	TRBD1	TGTGCCAGCAGCCCGACAGGGTGGTCCTACGAGCAGTACTTC	CASSPTGWSYEQYF
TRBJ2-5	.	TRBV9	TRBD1	TGTGCCAGCAGCGTAGACGACAGGGCCGTCCAAGAGACCCAGTACTTC	CASSVDDRAVQETQYF
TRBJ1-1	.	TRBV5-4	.	TGTGCCAGCAGAATTATTGGGGGGGCGAGGGACCGGGGAGCTTTCTTT	CASRIIGGARDRGAFF
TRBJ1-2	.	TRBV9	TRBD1	TGTGCCAGCAGCGCGACGCCGACAGGGCAGGGCTATGGCTACACCTTC	CASSATPTGQGYGYTF
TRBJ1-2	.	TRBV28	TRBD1	TGTGCCAGCAGCCGGGACAGGGTGGGATTCGGCTACACCTTC	CASSRDRVGFGYTF
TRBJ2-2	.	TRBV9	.	TGTGCCAGCAGCGTAGCCGGTGGAGGGGCCGGGGAGCTGTTTTTT	CASSVAGGGAGELFF
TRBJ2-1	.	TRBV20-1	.	TGCAGTGTTTCCCTCCGTGAGCAGTTCTTC	CSVSLREQFF
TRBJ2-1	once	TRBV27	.	TGTGCCAGCAGTTCCTCGAGGGACTCCTACAATGAGCAGTTCTTC	CASSSSRDSYNEQFF
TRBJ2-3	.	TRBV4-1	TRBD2	TGCGCCAGCAGCCAAGTAGCGGGGGGGCCAGATACGCAGTATTTT	CASSQVAGGPDTQYF
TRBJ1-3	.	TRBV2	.	TGTGCCAGCAGTGTTAGTAAGAGGAAGGGGGCTGGAAACACCATATATTTT	CASSVSKRKGAGNTIYF
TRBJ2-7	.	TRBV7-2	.	TGTGCCAGCAGCTTAGCCCAGGGGATCTACGAGCAGTACTTC	CASSLAQGIYEQYF
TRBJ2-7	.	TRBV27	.	TGTGCCAGCAGTTTACATTGCTGGCCCTACGAGCAGTACTTC	CASSLHCWPYEQYF
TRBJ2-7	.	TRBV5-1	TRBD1	TGCGCCAGCAGCTTAAATTCCGGGACAGGGGCCTACGAGCAGTACTTC	CASSLNSGTGAYEQYF
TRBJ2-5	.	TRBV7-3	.	TGTGCCAGCAGCTTTGGAGGGCGGGAGACCCAGTACTTC	CASSFGGRETQYF
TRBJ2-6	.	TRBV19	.	TGTGCCAGTAGTATCATTTTCAGTTCTGGGGCCAACGTCCTGACTTTC	CASSIIFSSGANVLTF
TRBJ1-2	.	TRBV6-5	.	TGTGCCAGCAGTTTTAGACAGAAAGATGGCTACACCTTC	CASSFRQKDGYTF
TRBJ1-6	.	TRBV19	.	TGTGCCAGTAGTATGGGTACACGGGGGGGGAATTCACCCCTCCACTTT	CASSMGTRGGNSPLHF
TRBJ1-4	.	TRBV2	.	TGTGCCAGCAGTGAAGGAGGGAAAAAACTGTTTTTT	CASSEGGKKLFF
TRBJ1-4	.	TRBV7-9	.	TGTGCCAGCAAGGGGGGGCATGAGGAAAAACTGTTTTTT	CASKGGHEEKLFF
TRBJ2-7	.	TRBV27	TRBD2	TGTGCCAGCAGGTTTGGGACTAGCGGGGGGTACGAGCAGTACTTC	CASRFGTSGGYEQYF